This entry concerns a single TCR beta chain. Its antigen is as yet unknown. The data stem from a study of shared clonotypes between healthy human individuals. Study-level information: Ranging from 18 to 49 in age, donors were two women and a few men. The study's findings and limits: Only a few donors were included, so the genetic and exposure-history diversity represented was limited. Larger estimated richness was generally recorded for naive subsets relative to memory subsets.

Several immunoSEQ 96-well plates shared each subset's DNA, each plate a replicate. The repertoire was sequenced with immunoSEQ multiplex PCR; TCRdb's copy has only in-frame clones and lacks some. Here the sample spans approximately 2.5 million clones, 80% to 95% being singletons. Deletions cut 0 bases from V and 11 bases from J, with 17 bases between. The CDR3 loop spans 14 amino acids. Germline-derived CDR1 and CDR2 are SGHRS and YFSETQ. The chain combines TRBV5-1 with TRBJ1-1; D is perhaps TRBD1 (5 bases). The receptor comes from a man between 18 and 29 years old in good health. Some clones in this sample may be carry-over from other donors' samples. Sequencing input: naive CD4+ T cells from PBMCs. As to subset: CD45RA+ positively selected. This CDR3 reads CASSLGWDRDSAFF. CDR3 DNA: TGCGCCAGCAGCTTGGGGTGGGACCGGGATTCGGCTTTCTTT.